Each of the 2 T cell receptor beta chains below was sequenced from the same sample in a study of blood T cell repertoires in COVID-19. Only in-frame clones appear in the TCRdb table, and some are missing; sequencing was by immunoSEQ multiplex PCR. The sample records 95,000 to 150,000 clones, 70% to 90% being singletons. The source material was peripheral blood. The source is a woman between 50 and 59 years old with active or convalescent COVID-19.

V usage is TRBV15 and J usage is TRBJ2-2; 9 bases are shared with TRBD1. Germline CDR1 LNHNV, CDR2 YYDKDF (reference sequence). Trimming removed 4 bases from V and 8 bases from J; junction bases left unmatched: 5. The CDR3 runs to 14 residues. The CDR3 DNA sequence: TGTGCCACCAGCATAAACAGGGGGCCTGGGGAGCTGTTTTTT. It codes for CATSINRGPGELFF.

This clone was observed a handful of times. This chain connects TRBV5-4 to TRBJ2-2; TRBD1 matches 9 bases. The ends lost 0 bases at V and 3 bases at J; junction bases unmatched: 0. Germline lookup yields CDR1 SGHNT and CDR2 YYREEE (reference sequence). The CDR3 length is 15 residues. CDR3 sequence reads: CASSLGTGDTGELFF. DNA for the CDR3: TGTGCCAGCAGCTTGGGGACAGGGGACACCGGGGAGCTGTTTTTT.